The entry below describes one T cell receptor (beta chain). These data are taken from a study of cytomegalovirus exposure and HLA in healthy donors. This CDR3 spans 15 amino acids. Trimming left V 5 bases short and J 8 bases short, with 18 bases between. Germline lookup yields CDR1 SEHNR and CDR2 FQNEAQ (reference sequence). With 60 Vbeta and 13 Jbeta primers, the PCR was carried out. Profiled with immunoSEQ multiplex PCR; TCRdb holds only in-frame clones, not every one. The sample consists of 150,000 to 200,000 clones, under 80% of them appearing once. The sample was PBMCs. The chain employs TRBV7-9 and TRBJ1-4; tentative D call: TRBD1 (5 bases). This receptor was obtained from a woman in her twenties or thirties in good health and CMV-seronegative. The CDR3 bases are TGTGCCAGCAGCCTAGGCAGGGTTAGCGGGGAAAAACTGTTTTTT. Its protein is CASSLGRVSGEKLFF. The full variable domain, completed using reference TRBV7-9 and TRBJ1-4, is DTGVSQNPRHKITKRGQNVTFRCDPISEHNRLYWYRQTLGQGPEFLTYFQNEAQLEKSRLLSDRFSAERPKGSFSTLEIQRTEQGDSAMYLCASSLGRVSGEKLFFGSGTQLSVL.